The 4 T cell receptor beta chains in this list originate from one sample, sequenced in a study of vaccination and CD4 T cells after COVID-19 (dated by TCRdb to between 2021 and 2024). This sample's treatment or condition label indicates: roughly 10-day PBMC culture with coronavirus spike peptide pools or control peptides (ViraFEST assay). To prepare the library, PCR was applied. Instrument used: Illumina iSeq 100. DNA from cultured CD4+ T cells was subjected to TCR sequencing with the Oncomine TCR Beta short-read assay at the Johns Hopkins FTIC core. TCRdb reworked the public reads: Q25 trimming with fastp, MiXCR clone assembly, productive beta chains retained. Records with the same CDR3 protein are collapsed into one entry carrying the most frequent genes and DNA. This sample gives several thousand distinct CDR3 sequences in total; around 72% of them show up just once. Of the sample, approximately 33% falls within the top ten clones.

These receptors lack a known antigen. The sequencing input was CD4+ T cells from blood, cultured in vitro. These receptor sequences come from a human donor who had recovered from COVID-19.

The chain uses TRBV6-1 and TRBJ1-1, with D uncertain. The CDR3 sequence is 13 residues long. The germline gives CDR1 MNHNS, CDR2 SASEGT. With 8 bases removed from V and 2 bases from J, the gap between germline ends came to 12 bases. CDR3 nucleotide sequence: TGTGCCAGCCATCGGATGATAAACACTGAAGCTTTCTTT. Translation: CASHRMINTEAFF.

CDR3 protein: CASSPLAGAAGDTQYF. The CDR3, as DNA: TGTGCCAGCAGCCCCTTAGCGGGAGCGGCGGGGGATACGCAGTATTTT. The chain links TRBV7-3 to TRBJ2-3; 9 bases align to TRBD2. The CDR3 has 16 residues. The junction had 12 bases not matched to a gene; V was cut back by 5 bases and J by 6 bases. Germline assignment: CDR1 SGHTA and CDR2 FQGTGA.

The V and J genes are TRBV20-1 and TRBJ2-1, with TRBD2 identical over 10 bases. Germline CDR1 DFQATT, CDR2 SNEGSKA (reference sequence). This CDR3 contains 15 residues. The ends lost 0 bases at V and 5 bases at J; junction bases unmatched: 4. CDR3: CSARDPGLANNEQFF. CDR3 coding DNA: TGCAGTGCTAGAGATCCGGGACTAGCGAACAATGAGCAGTTCTTC.

This clonotype appeared once. The genes are TRBV4-2 and TRBJ1-5; D is unclear. Trimming cost V 5 bases and J 5 bases, with 16 bases left between them. CDR3 length equals 15 residues. The germline V gene encodes CDR1 LGHNA and CDR2 YNFKEQ. The CDR3 DNA is TGTGCCAGCAGCGCGGGAGGAGGGCAAGATCAGCCCCAGCATTTT. Its protein product is CASSAGGGQDQPQHF.